This T cell receptor (beta chain) was recorded in a study of T-cell reconstitution after alpha-beta-depleted transplantation in children. Study results and caveats: About two months after transplant, alpha-beta T cells reportedly came from several hundred expanded graft clones. At the one-year point after transplant, T-cell counts and TCRbeta diversity were found to come mostly from T cells that had been newly produced. The origin of high day-60 TCRbeta diversity in some patients lay in surviving recipient T cells and thymic progenitors.

The CDR3 length is 16 residues. Germline V gene lookup returns CDR1 SGHKS and CDR2 YYEKEE (reference sequence). The V and J ends lost 1 base and 3 bases, in that order; junction bases with no gene match: 7. On this clonotype itself: Its target is unknown.

Preparation of the TCRbeta library involved a method that used unique molecular identifiers. TCRdb processed the PCR reads anew with MiXCR; each CDR3 protein has one entry. The sample lists roughly 100,000 distinct CDR3 sequences, around 7.8% occurring once. The genes are TRBV5-5 and TRBJ2-1; 7 nucleotides agree with TRBD1. The sequence was collected from a boy aged 2 to 10 with acute lymphoblastic leukemia, due to receive a stem cell transplant. The sequencing here drew on PBMCs, taken before TCRalphabeta/CD19-depleted stem cell transplant. CDR3 protein: CASSLRPDRSYNEQFF. For the CDR3, the DNA is TGTGCCAGCAGCTTGCGTCCGGACAGGAGCTACAATGAGCAGTTCTTC. The full variable domain, its missing parts supplied by reference TRBV5-5 and TRBJ2-1, is DAGVTQSPTHLIKTRGQQVTLRCSPISGHKSVSWYQQVLGQGPQFIFQYYEKEERGRGNFPDRFSARQFPNYSSELNVNALLLGDSALYLCASSLRPDRSYNEQFFGPGTRLTVL.